What follows describes a single T cell receptor (beta chain). Its antigen is undetermined. These data come from a study of vaccination and CD4 T cells after COVID-19. Study summary: Participants were given two doses of BNT162b2 or mRNA-1273 vaccine.

Sequence data for DNA of cultured CD4+ T cells were generated by the Oncomine TCR Beta short-read assay. TCRdb re-analysed the PCR reads in MiXCR, keeping a single row per CDR3 protein. In the table there are 16,000 or so distinct CDR3 sequences, 45% to 55% of which are singletons. Treatment denoted: approximately nine-day PBMC culture with coronavirus spike peptide pools or control peptides (ViraFEST assay). Germline values: CDR1 SGHDT, CDR2 YYEEEE. The CDR3 sequence is 15 residues long. The ends were cut back, 4 bases at V and 7 bases at J, with 20 bases in the middle. This sample comprised CD4+ T cells from blood, cultured in vitro, obtained before SARS-CoV-2 vaccination. This TCR came from a human donor who had recovered from COVID-19. The chain couples TRBV5-6 to TRBJ1-1; D is perhaps TRBD1 (5 bases). Here the CDR3 reads CASSKSRAVVVEAFF. The CDR3 nucleotides read TGTGCCAGCAGCAAAAGCAGGGCGGTGGTTGTTGAAGCTTTCTTT.